This is a list of T cell receptor beta chains from one sample in a study of blood T cell repertoires in COVID-19. Sequencing used immunoSEQ multiplex PCR; TCRdb keeps in-frame clones, though not all of them. The table has around 100,000 clones, around four fifths seen once; the top ten hold around 15%. Source material: peripheral blood. These receptors all come from a man aged 50 to 60 with active or convalescent COVID-19. CDR3s include the opening cysteine and the closing phenylalanine or tryptophan. The D gene is left open where the match is weak. A row's size may be missing; if present it is once, few, many or a size class.

D: NA
J: TRBJ2-2
V: TRBV7-9
size: NA
CDR3: CASSLMAPNTGELFF
DNA: TGTGCCAGCAGCTTAATGGCCCCAAACACCGGGGAGCTGTTTTTT

D: TRBD1
J: TRBJ2-7
V: TRBV18
size: NA
CDR3: CASSPGQGATEQYF
DNA: TGTGCCAGCTCACCGGGACAGGGGGCCACCGAGCAGTACTTC

D: NA
J: TRBJ1-3
V: TRBV19
size: NA
CDR3: CASSIRGASGNTIYF
DNA: TGTGCCAGTAGTATTCGCGGGGCCTCTGGAAACACCATATATTTT

D: NA
J: TRBJ2-3
V: TRBV25-1
size: NA
CDR3: CASSEYRDSSNTQYF
DNA: TGTGCCAGCAGTGAATATAGGGACTCCTCTAATACGCAGTATTTT

D: NA
J: TRBJ2-5
V: TRBV5-4
size: NA
CDR3: CASSLGVDTEETQYF
DNA: TGTGCCAGCAGCTTGGGGGTTGACACGGAAGAGACCCAGTACTTC

D: TRBD1
J: TRBJ1-3
V: TRBV19
size: NA
CDR3: CASSSQTGNSGNTIYF
DNA: TGTGCCAGTAGTAGCCAGACAGGGAACTCTGGAAACACCATATATTTT

D: TRBD1
J: TRBJ2-1
V: TRBV10-3
size: NA
CDR3: CAISGTGENYNEQFF
DNA: TGTGCCATCAGTGGGACAGGGGAAAACTACAATGAGCAGTTCTTC

D: NA
J: TRBJ2-2
V: TRBV7-7
size: NA
CDR3: CASSQLQGSNTGELFF
DNA: TGTGCTAGCAGCCAGCTACAGGGTAGTAACACCGGGGAGCTGTTTTTT

D: NA
J: TRBJ1-5
V: TRBV19
size: NA
CDR3: CASRKGSDQPQHF
DNA: TGTGCCAGTAGGAAGGGGTCGGATCAGCCCCAGCATTTT

D: TRBD2
J: TRBJ2-5
V: TRBV7-8
size: NA
CDR3: CASSARRTSRQETQYF
DNA: TGTGCCAGCAGCGCAAGGAGGACTAGCCGTCAAGAGACCCAGTACTTC

D: TRBD2
J: TRBJ2-3
V: TRBV6-4
size: NA
CDR3: CASSPGLATDTQYF
DNA: TGTGCCAGCTCACCGGGACTAGCGACAGATACGCAGTATTTT

D: NA
J: TRBJ1-1
V: TRBV19
size: NA
CDR3: CASRDPNREMGTEAFF
DNA: TGTGCCAGTAGAGACCCCAACAGGGAAATGGGGACTGAAGCTTTCTTT

D: TRBD1
J: TRBJ1-1
V: TRBV2
size: NA
CDR3: CASRGDSLNTEAFF
DNA: TGTGCCAGCAGAGGGGACAGCCTGAACACTGAAGCTTTCTTT

D: NA
J: TRBJ2-5
V: TRBV29-1
size: once
CDR3: CSVGRGQETQYF
DNA: TGCAGCGTTGGAAGGGGGCAAGAGACCCAGTACTTC

D: NA
J: TRBJ2-2
V: TRBV7-5
size: NA
CDR3: CVRSFRDRGSTGELFF
DNA: TGTGTCAGAAGCTTCCGGGACAGGGGTTCCACCGGGGAGCTGTTTTTT

D: TRBD1
J: TRBJ1-2
V: TRBV2
size: few
CDR3: CASTASDRFYGYTF
DNA: TGTGCCAGCACCGCATCGGACAGGTTCTATGGCTACACCTTC

D: TRBD1
J: TRBJ1-1
V: TRBV11-3
size: NA
CDR3: CASSLDPTTGAAFF
DNA: TGTGCCAGCAGCTTAGACCCTACGACAGGGGCCGCTTTCTTT

D: NA
J: TRBJ2-7
V: TRBV5-1
size: NA
CDR3: CASSLGPTGADEQYF
DNA: TGCGCCAGCAGCTTGGGTCCTACGGGAGCGGACGAGCAGTACTTC

D: TRBD2
J: TRBJ2-1
V: TRBV2
size: once
CDR3: CASSLLAGSTNEQFF
DNA: TGTGCCAGCAGCCTACTAGCGGGATCAACGAATGAGCAGTTCTTC

D: TRBD1
J: TRBJ1-4
V: TRBV11-3
size: NA
CDR3: CASSDGQAPTNEKLFF
DNA: TGTGCCAGCAGCGACGGACAGGCGCCAACTAATGAAAAACTGTTTTTT

D: NA
J: TRBJ1-1
V: TRBV12-3/TRBV12-4
size: NA
CDR3: CASSFGGGTEAFF
DNA: TGTGCCAGCAGTTTTGGGGGGGGCACTGAAGCTTTCTTT

D: NA
J: TRBJ1-5
V: TRBV5-6
size: NA
CDR3: CASSWGVGNQPQHF
DNA: TGTGCCAGCAGTTGGGGGGTAGGCAATCAGCCCCAGCATTTT

D: NA
J: TRBJ1-6
V: TRBV24-1
size: NA
CDR3: CATSDSRTRNSPLHF
DNA: TGTGCCACCAGTGATTCTCGGACTCGAAATTCACCCCTCCACTTT

D: NA
J: TRBJ2-5
V: TRBV7-9
size: NA
CDR3: CASSLNRVLGETQYF
DNA: TGTGCCAGCAGCTTAAATCGAGTACTCGGAGAGACCCAGTACTTC

D: NA
J: TRBJ1-4
V: TRBV30
size: NA
CDR3: CAWDPTRQDEKLFF
DNA: TGTGCCTGGGACCCGACCAGGCAGGATGAAAAACTGTTTTTT

D: TRBD1
J: TRBJ2-7
V: TRBV27
size: once
CDR3: CASRQGARSYEQYF
DNA: TGTGCCAGTAGACAGGGGGCAAGGTCCTACGAGCAGTACTTC

D: NA
J: TRBJ1-2
V: TRBV30
size: NA
CDR3: CAWTSGGHGYTF
DNA: TGTGCCTGGACCTCTGGGGGCCATGGCTACACCTTC

D: NA
J: TRBJ1-5
V: TRBV6-2/TRBV6-3
size: NA
CDR3: CASSSERGSNQPQHF
DNA: TGTGCCAGCAGTTCTGAGAGGGGGAGCAATCAGCCCCAGCATTTT

D: NA
J: TRBJ1-6
V: TRBV25-1
size: NA
CDR3: CASSEDGPFPLHF
DNA: TGTGCCAGCAGTGAAGATGGCCCCTTCCCCCTCCACTTT

D: NA
J: TRBJ2-3
V: TRBV7-8
size: NA
CDR3: CASSFSTDTQYF
DNA: TGTGCCAGCAGCTTCTCCACAGATACGCAGTATTTT

D: NA
J: TRBJ2-5
V: TRBV20-1
size: NA
CDR3: CSAKGETQYF
DNA: TGCAGTGCTAAGGGGGAGACCCAGTACTTC

D: TRBD1
J: TRBJ2-7
V: TRBV28
size: NA
CDR3: CASSFPGQGAAEQYF
DNA: TGTGCCAGCAGTTTCCCCGGACAGGGGGCGGCTGAGCAGTACTTC

D: TRBD2
J: TRBJ2-7
V: TRBV30
size: NA
CDR3: CAWSVAGVRQYF
DNA: TGTGCCTGGAGTGTAGCGGGAGTCCGCCAGTACTTC

D: NA
J: TRBJ1-2
V: TRBV18
size: NA
CDR3: CASSPPEGRYGYTF
DNA: TGTGCCAGCTCACCACCGGAGGGACGGTATGGCTACACCTTC

D: TRBD1
J: TRBJ2-5
V: TRBV24-1
size: NA
CDR3: CATSDGQGARETQYF
DNA: TGTGCCACCAGTGATGGACAGGGGGCTCGGGAGACCCAGTACTTC

D: TRBD2
J: TRBJ2-5
V: TRBV24-1
size: NA
CDR3: CATSDPGLDKETQYF
DNA: TGTGCCACCAGTGATCCGGGACTAGACAAAGAGACCCAGTACTTC